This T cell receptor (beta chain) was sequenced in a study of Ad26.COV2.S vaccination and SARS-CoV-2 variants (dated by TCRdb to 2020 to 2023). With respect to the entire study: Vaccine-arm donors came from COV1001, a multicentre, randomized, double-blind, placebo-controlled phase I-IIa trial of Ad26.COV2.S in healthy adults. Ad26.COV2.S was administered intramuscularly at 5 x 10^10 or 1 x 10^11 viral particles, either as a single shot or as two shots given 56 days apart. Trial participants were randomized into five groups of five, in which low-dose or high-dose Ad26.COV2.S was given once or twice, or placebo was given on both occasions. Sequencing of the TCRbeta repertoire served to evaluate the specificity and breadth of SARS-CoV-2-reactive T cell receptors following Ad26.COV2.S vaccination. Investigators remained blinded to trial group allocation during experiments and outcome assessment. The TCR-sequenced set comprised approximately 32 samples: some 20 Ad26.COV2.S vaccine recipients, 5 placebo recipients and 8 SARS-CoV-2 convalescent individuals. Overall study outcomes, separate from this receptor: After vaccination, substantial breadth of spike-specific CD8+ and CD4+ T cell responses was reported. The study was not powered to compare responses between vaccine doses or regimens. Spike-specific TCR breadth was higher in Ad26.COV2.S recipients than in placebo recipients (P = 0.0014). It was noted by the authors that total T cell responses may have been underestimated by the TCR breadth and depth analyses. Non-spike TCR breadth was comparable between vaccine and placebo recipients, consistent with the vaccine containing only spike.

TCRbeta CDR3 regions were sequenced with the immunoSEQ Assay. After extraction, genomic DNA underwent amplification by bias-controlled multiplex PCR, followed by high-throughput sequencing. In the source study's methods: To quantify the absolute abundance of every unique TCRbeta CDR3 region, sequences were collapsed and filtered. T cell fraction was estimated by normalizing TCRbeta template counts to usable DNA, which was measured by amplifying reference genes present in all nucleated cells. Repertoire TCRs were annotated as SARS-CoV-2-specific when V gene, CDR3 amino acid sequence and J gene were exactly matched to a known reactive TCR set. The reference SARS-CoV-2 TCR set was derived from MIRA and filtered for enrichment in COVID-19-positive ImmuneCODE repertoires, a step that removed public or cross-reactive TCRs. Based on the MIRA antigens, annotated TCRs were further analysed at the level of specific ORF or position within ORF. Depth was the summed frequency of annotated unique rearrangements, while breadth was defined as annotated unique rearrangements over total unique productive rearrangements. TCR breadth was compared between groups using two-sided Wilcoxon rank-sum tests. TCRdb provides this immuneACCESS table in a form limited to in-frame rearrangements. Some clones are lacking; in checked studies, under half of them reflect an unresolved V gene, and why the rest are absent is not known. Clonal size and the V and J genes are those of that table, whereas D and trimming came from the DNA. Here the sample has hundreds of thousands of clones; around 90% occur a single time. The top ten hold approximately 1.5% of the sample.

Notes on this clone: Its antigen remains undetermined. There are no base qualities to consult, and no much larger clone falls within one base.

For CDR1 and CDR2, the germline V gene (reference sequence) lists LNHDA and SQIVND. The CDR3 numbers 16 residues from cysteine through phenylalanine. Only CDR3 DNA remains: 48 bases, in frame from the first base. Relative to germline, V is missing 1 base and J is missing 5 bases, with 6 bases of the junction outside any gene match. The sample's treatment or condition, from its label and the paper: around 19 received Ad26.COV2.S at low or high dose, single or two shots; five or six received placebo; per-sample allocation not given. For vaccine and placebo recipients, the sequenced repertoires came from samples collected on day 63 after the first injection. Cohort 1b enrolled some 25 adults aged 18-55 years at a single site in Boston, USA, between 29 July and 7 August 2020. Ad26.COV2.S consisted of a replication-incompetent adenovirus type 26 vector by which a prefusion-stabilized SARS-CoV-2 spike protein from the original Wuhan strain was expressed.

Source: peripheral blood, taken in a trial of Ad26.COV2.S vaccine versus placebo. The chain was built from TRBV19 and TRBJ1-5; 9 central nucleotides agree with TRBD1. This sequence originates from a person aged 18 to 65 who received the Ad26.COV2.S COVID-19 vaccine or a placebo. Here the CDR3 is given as CASSIGTGELHQPQHF. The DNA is TGTGCCAGTAGTATAGGGACAGGGGAATTGCATCAGCCCCAGCATTTT. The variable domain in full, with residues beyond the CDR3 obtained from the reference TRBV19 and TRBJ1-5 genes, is DGGITQSPKYLFRKEGQNVTLSCEQNLNHDAMYWYRQDPGQGLRLIYYSQIVNDFQKGDIAEGYSVSREKKESFPLTVTSAQKNPTAFYLCASSIGTGELHQPQHFGDGTRLSIL.